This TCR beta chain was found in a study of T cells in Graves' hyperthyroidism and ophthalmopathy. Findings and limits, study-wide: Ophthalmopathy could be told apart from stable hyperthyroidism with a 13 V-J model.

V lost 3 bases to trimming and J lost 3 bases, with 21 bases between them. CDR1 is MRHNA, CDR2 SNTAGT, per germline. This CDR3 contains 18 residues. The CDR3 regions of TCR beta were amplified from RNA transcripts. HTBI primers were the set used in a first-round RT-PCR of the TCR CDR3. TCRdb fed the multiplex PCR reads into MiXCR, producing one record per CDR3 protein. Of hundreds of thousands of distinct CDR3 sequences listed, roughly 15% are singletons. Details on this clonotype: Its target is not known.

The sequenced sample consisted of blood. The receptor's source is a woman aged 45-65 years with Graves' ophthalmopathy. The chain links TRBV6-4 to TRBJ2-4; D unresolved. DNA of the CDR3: TGTGCCAGCAGTGAACGTCAAGTATTCAGTGAATACAAAAACATTCAGTACTTC. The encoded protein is CASSERQVFSEYKNIQYF.